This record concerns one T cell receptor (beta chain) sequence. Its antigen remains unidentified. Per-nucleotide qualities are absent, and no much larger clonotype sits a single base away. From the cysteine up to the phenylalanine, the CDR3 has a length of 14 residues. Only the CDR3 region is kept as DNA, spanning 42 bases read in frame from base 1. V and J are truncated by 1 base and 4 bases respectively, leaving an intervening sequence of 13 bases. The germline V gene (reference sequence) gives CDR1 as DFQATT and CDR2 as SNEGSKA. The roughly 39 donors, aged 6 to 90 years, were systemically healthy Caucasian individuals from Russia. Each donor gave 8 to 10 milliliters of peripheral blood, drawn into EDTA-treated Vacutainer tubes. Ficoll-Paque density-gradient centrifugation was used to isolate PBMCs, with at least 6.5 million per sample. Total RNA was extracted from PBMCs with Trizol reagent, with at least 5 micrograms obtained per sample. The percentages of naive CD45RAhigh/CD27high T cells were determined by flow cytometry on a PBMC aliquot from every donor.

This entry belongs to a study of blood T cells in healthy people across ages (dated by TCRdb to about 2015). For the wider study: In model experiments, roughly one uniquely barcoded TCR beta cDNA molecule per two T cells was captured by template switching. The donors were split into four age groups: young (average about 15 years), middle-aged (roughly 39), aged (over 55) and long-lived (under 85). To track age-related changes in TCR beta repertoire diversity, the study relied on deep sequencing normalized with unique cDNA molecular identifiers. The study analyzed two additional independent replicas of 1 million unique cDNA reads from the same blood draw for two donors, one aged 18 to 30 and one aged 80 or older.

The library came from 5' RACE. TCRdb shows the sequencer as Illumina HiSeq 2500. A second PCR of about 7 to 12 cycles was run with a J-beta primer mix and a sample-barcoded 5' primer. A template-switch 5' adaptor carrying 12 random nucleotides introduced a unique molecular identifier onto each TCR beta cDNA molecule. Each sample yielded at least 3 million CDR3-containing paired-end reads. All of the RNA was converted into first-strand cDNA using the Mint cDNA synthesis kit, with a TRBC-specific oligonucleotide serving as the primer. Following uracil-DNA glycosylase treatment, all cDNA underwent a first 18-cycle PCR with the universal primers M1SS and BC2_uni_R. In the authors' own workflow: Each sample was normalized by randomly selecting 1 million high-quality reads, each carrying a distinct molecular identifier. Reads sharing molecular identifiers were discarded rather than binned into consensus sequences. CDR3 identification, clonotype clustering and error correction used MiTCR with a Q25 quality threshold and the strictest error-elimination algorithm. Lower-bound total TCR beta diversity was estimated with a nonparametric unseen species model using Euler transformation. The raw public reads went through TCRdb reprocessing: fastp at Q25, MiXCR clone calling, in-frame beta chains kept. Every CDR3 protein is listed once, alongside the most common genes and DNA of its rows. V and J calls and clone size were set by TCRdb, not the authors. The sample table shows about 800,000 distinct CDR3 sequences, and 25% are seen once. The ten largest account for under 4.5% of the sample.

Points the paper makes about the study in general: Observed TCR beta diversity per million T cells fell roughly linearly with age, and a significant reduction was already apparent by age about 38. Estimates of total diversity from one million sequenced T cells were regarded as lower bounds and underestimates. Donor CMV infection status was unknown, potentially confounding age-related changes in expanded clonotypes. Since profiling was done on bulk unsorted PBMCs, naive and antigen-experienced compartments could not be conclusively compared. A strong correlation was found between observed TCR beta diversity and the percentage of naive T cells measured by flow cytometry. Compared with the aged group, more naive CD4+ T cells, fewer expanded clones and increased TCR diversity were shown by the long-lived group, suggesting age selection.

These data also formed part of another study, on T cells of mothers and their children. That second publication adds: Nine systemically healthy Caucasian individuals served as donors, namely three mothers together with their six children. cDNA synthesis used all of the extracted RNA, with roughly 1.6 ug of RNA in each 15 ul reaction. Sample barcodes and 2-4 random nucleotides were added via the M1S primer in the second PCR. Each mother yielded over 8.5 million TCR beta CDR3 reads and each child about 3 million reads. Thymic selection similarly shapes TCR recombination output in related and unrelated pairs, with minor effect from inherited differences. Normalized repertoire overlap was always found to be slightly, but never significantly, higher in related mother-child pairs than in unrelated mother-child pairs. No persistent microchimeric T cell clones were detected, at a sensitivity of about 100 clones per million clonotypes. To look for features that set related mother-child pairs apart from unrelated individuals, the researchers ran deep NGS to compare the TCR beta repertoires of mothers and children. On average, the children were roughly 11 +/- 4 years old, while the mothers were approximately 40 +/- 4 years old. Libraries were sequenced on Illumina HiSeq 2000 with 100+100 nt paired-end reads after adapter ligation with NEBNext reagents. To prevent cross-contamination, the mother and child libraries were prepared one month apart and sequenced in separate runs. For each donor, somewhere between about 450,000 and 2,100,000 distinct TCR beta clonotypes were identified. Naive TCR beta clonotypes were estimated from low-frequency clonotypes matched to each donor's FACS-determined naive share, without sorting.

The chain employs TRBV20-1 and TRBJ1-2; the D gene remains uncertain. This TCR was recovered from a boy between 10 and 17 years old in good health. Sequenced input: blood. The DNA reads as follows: TGCAGTGCTAGAGGGGCCCAAATTGGCTATGGCTACACCTTC. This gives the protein CSARGAQIGYGYTF.